The clone carrying this T cell receptor beta chain was detected a few times. Its target is not known. The data derive from a study of CD8 T cells in ankylosing spondylitis. Overall study results and limits: The authors reported significant enrichment of disease-linked clones in matched ankylosing spondylitis synovial fluid.

MiXCR was run by TCRdb on the 5' RACE reads, yielding one entry per CDR3 protein. There are approximately 100,000 distinct CDR3 sequences in the sample; about 8.3% occur only once, and about 9.6% lies in the top ten. Per germline, CDR1 SGHDT and CDR2 YYEEEE. The CDR3 is made up of 14 amino acids. V lost 3 bases to trimming and J lost 6 bases, with 15 bases between them. The chain joins TRBV5-6 to TRBJ1-1; D uncertain. Sequenced: blood, either unsorted or a sorted T cell fraction (not recorded which). This clonotype was sampled from a male donor with ankylosing spondylitis or in good health (not recorded which). CDR3 DNA: TGTGCCAGCAGCTCGAGGGCCCTCTGGGCTGAAGCTTTCTTT. This translates into CASSSRALWAEAFF.